Shown below are 11 T cell receptor beta chains from a single sample sequenced in a study of control samples from healthy donors and cancer patients. Clones were sequenced by immunoSEQ multiplex PCR, and TCRdb holds only the in-frame ones, with some missing. The profile covers over 55,000 clones, with 85% to 95% appearing a single time and around 0.91% taken by the ten largest. Source material: PBMCs. The receptor source for this set is a man younger than 40 with colorectal cancer.

The rearrangement links TRBV29-1 to TRBJ1-1, with D maybe TRBD1 (6 bases). The CDR3 covers 11 residues. Trimming shortened V by 7 bases and J by 10 bases, and 16 bases separated the two germline ends. The V gene's germline CDR1 is SQVTM and CDR2 ANQGSEA. The CDR3 sequence is CSEIQGSGAFF. The CDR3 DNA sequence: TGCAGCGAGATTCAGGGGTCCGGAGCTTTCTTT.

This clone was found a few times. The CDR3 nucleotides are TGTGCCAGCAGCTTGGATGCAGGTTCCTACGAGCAGTACTTC. Protein sequence: CASSLDAGSYEQYF. The genes are TRBV5-4 and TRBJ2-7; the D is unclear. The V end was cut by 0 bases, the J end by 1 base, with 8 bases between. Germline V CDR1 and CDR2: SGHNT, YYREEE (reference sequence). The CDR3 is 14 amino acids.

The genes are TRBV27 and TRBJ1-1; 8 nucleotides agree with TRBD1. Trimming took 7 bases from V and 4 from J; bases not matched to a gene: 5. CDR3 size: 13 residues. CDR1 MNHEY and CDR2 SMNVEV come from the germline V gene (reference sequence). The CDR3 nucleotides are TGTGCCAGCATGGACGACAGGGGCACTGAAGCTTTCTTT. The encoded protein is CASMDDRGTEAFF.

The chain uses TRBV5-6 and TRBJ1-2, with D maybe TRBD1 (6 bases). This CDR3 spans 14 amino acids. V lost 0 bases, J lost 5 bases, and 11 bases lay in between. Germline values: CDR1 SGHDT, CDR2 YYEEEE. The CDR3 loop is CASSLGQGRYGYTF. The CDR3 nucleotides are TGTGCCAGCAGCTTGGGGCAGGGGAGGTATGGCTACACCTTC. The entire variable domain, with the rest obtained from reference TRBV5-6 and TRBJ1-2, is as follows: DAGVTQSPTHLIKTRGQQVTLRCSPKSGHDTVSWYQQALGQGPQFIFQYYEEEERQRGNFPDRFSGHQFPNYSSELNVNALLLGDSALYLCASSLGQGRYGYTFGSGTRLTVV.

The V gene is TRBV7-9, the J gene TRBJ1-2, with 9 bases matching TRBD1. The CDR3 spans 13 residues. V gave up 4 bases and J gave up 5 bases; unmatched junction bases: 2. Germline V gives CDR1 SEHNR, CDR2 FQNEAQ (reference sequence). CDR3 sequence reads: CASSYGTGYGYTF. In DNA form, the CDR3 reads TGTGCCAGCAGCTACGGGACAGGGTATGGCTACACCTTC.

V gene TRBV6-5 combines with J gene TRBJ1-1; TRBD1 agrees at 10 bases. Per the germline V gene, CDR1 is MNHEY and CDR2 is SVGAGI. The junction had 4 bases not matched to a gene; V was cut back by 5 bases and J by 1 base. This CDR3 spans 15 amino acids. The CDR3 coding sequence is TGTGCCAGCAGTCGACAGGGGGCCCCGAACACTGAAGCTTTCTTT. Its protein is CASSRQGAPNTEAFF.

The chain couples TRBV19 to TRBJ2-5, with 7 bases lining up with TRBD2. Germline CDR1 LNHDA, CDR2 SQIVND (reference sequence). The ends lost 5 bases at V and 5 bases at J; junction bases unmatched: 11. The CDR3 loop spans 15 amino acids. In nucleotides, the CDR3 is TGTGCCAGTAGTCCCCCGGGCGGGGGAGGGGAGACCCAGTACTTC. This gives the protein CASSPPGGGGETQYF.

This chain links TRBV7-2 with TRBJ2-3, with D unresolved. The CDR3 has 12 residues. CDR1 and CDR2 (germline): SGHTA, FQGNSA. V lost 5 bases, J lost 0 bases, and 3 bases lay in between. Here the CDR3 DNA reads TGTGCCAGCAGCCTAAGCACAGATACGCAGTATTTT. This encodes CASSLSTDTQYF.

The chain combines TRBV14 with TRBJ2-3; 7 bases fit TRBD2. The CDR3 has 16 residues. Germline lookup yields CDR1 SGHDN and CDR2 FVKESK. J was trimmed by 2 bases and V by 2 bases; bases with no gene match: 7. The CDR3 protein is CASSQNRLAPTDTQYF. For the CDR3, the DNA is TGTGCCAGCAGCCAAAACAGACTAGCCCCCACAGATACGCAGTATTTT.

The rearrangement joins TRBV6-2 or TRBV6-3 to TRBJ2-7; D is ambiguous. The CDR3 runs to 14 residues. Between the trimmed V and J ends, which lost 0 bases and 7 bases, there was a span of 13 bases. The germline gives CDR1 MNHEY, CDR2 SVGEGT. CDR3 sequence: CASSYSGGRWEQYV. As DNA, the CDR3 is TGTGCCAGCAGTTACTCGGGCGGTAGGTGGGAGCAGTACGTC.

This chain uses TRBV6-4 with TRBJ1-1; D is unclear. Germline values: CDR1 MRHNA, CDR2 SNTAGT. V lost 2 bases to trimming and J lost 1 base, with 11 bases between them. The CDR3 runs 15 residues. CDR3 amino acids: CASSDGPGPNTEAFF. The CDR3 DNA reads TGTGCCAGCAGTGACGGGCCGGGCCCGAACACTGAAGCTTTCTTT.